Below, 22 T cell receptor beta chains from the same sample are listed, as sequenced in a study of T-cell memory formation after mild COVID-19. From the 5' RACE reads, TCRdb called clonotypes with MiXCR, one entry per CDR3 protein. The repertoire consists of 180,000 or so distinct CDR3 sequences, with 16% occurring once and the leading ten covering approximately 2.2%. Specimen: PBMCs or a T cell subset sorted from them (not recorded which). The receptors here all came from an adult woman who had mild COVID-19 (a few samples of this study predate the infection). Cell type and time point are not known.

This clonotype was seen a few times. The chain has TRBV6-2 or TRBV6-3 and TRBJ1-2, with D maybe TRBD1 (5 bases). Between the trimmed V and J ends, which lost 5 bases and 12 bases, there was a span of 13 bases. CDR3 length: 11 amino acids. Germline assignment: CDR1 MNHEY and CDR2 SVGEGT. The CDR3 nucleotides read TGTGCCAGCAGTGGAGGGACGGCAGACACCTTC. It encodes CASSGGTADTF.

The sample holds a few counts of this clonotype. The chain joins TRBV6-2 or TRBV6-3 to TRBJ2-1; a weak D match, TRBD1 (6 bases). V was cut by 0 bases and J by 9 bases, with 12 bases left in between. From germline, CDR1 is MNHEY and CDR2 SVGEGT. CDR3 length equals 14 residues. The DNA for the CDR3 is TGTGCCAGCAGTTACTCAAACAGGGCGGGTGAGCAGTTCTTC. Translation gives CASSYSNRAGEQFF.

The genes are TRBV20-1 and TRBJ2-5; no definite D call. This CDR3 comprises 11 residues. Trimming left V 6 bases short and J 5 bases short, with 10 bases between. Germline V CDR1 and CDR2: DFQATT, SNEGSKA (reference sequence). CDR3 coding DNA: TGCAGTGCCCCGAAGTGGGAGACCCAGTACTTC. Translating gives CSAPKWETQYF.

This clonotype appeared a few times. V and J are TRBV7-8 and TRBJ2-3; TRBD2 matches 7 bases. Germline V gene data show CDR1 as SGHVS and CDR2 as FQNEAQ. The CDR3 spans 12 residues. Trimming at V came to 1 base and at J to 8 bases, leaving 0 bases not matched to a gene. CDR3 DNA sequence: TGTGCCAGCAGCTTAGTAGCGGGTACGCAGTATTTT. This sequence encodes CASSLVAGTQYF.

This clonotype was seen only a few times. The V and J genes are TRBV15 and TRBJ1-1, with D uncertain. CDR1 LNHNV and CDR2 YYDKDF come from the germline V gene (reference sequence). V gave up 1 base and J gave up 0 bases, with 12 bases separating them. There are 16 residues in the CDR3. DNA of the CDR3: TGTGCCACCAGCAGAGGCCGGGCCACAGTGAACACTGAAGCTTTCTTT. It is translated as CATSRGRATVNTEAFF.

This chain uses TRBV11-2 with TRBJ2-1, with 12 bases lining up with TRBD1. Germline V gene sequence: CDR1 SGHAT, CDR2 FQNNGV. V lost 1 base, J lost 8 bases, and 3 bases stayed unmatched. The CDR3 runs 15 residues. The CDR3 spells CASSLGGTGGHEQFF. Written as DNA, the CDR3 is TGTGCCAGCAGCTTAGGAGGGACAGGGGGCCATGAGCAGTTCTTC.

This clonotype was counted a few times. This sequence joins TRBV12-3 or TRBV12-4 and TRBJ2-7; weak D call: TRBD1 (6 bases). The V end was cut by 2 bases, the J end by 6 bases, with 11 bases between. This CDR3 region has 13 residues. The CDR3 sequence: CASSLRGQLEQYF. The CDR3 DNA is TGTGCCAGCAGTTTAAGAGGACAGCTCGAGCAGTACTTC.

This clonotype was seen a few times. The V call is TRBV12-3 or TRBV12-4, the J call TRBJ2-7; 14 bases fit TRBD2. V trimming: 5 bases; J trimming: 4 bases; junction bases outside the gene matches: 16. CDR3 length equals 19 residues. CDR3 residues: CASSRRRSGLAGEGYEQYF. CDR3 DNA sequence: TGTGCCAGCAGTCGCCGCCGGTCGGGACTAGCGGGAGAGGGGTACGAGCAGTACTTC.

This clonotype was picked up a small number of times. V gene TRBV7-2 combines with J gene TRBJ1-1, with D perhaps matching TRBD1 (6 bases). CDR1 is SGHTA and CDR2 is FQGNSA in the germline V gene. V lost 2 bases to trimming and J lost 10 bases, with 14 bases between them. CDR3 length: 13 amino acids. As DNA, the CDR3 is TGTGCCAGCAGCTTACCAACAGGGCTTGGAGCTTTCTTT. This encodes CASSLPTGLGAFF. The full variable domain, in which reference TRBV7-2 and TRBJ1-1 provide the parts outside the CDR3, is GAGVSQSPSNKVTEKGKDVELRCDPISGHTALYWYRQSLGQGLEFLIYFQGNSAPDKSGLPSDRFSAERTGGSVSTLTIQRTQQEDSAVYLCASSLPTGLGAFFGQGTRLTVV.

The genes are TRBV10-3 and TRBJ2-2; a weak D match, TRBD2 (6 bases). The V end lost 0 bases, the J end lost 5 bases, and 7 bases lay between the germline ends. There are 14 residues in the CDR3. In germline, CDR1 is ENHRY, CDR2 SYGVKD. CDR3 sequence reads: CAISESGGTGELFF. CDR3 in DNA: TGTGCCATCAGTGAGTCTGGAGGGACCGGGGAGCTGTTTTTT.

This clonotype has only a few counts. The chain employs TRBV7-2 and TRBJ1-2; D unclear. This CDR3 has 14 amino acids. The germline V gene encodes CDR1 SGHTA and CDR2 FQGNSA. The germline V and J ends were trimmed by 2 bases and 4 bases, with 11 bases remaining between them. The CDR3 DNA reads TGTGCCAGCAGCTTAATGGGATGGACCTATGGCTACACCTTC. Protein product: CASSLMGWTYGYTF.

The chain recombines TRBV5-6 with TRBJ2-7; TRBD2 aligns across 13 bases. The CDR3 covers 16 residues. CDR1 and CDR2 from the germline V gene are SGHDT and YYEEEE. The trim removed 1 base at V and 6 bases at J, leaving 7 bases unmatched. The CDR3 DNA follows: TGTGCCAGCAGCTTGCAACCGGGACTAGCGGGGAGCGAGCAGTACTTC. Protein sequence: CASSLQPGLAGSEQYF.

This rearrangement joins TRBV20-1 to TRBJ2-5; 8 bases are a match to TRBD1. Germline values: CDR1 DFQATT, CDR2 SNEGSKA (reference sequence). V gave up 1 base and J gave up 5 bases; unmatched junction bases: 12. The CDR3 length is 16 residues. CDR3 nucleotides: TGCAGTGCTAGAGGGGGCCCACAGGGGGTTAGGGAGACCCAGTACTTC. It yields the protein CSARGGPQGVRETQYF.

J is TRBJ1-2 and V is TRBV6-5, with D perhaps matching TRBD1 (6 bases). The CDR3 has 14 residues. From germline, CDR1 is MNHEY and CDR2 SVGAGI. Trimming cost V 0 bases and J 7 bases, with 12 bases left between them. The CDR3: CASSYSWGGGGYTF. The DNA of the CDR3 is TGTGCCAGCAGTTACTCGTGGGGGGGCGGTGGCTACACCTTC.

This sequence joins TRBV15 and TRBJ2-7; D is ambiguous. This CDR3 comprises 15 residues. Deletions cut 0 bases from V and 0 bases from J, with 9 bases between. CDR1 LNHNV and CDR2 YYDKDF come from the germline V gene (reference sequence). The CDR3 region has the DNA TGTGCCACCAGCAGAGATCTGAGCAGCTCCTACGAGCAGTACTTC. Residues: CATSRDLSSSYEQYF.

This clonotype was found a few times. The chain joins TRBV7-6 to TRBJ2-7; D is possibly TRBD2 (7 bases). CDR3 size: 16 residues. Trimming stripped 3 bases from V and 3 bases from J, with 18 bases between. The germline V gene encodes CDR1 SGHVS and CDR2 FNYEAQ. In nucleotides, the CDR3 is TGTGCCAGCAGCTTCGGGACTATCAACAGGGTCTACGAGCAGTACTTC. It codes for CASSFGTINRVYEQYF.

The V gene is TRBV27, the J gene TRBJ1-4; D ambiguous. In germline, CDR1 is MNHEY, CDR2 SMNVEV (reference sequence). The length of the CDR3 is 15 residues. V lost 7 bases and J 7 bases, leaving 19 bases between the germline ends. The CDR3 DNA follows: TGTGCCAGCAAGTGGAGCCGTCGGGGTAGTGAAAAACTGTTTTTT. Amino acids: CASKWSRRGSEKLFF.

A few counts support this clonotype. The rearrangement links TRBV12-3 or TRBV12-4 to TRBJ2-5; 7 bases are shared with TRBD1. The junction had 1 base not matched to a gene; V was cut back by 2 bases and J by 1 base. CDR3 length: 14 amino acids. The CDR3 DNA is TGTGCCAGCAGTTTATGGGACAGCCAAGAGACCCAGTACTTC. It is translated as CASSLWDSQETQYF.

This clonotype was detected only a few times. The CDR3 reads CASNYRSAQPQHF. CDR3 in DNA: TGTGCCAGCAATTATCGATCAGCCCAGCCCCAGCATTTT. The chain recombines TRBV2 with TRBJ1-5; D gene ambiguous. The CDR3 runs to 13 residues. V was clipped by 7 bases and J by 7 bases, with 14 bases between them. Germline V gene sequence: CDR1 SNHLY, CDR2 FYNNEI.

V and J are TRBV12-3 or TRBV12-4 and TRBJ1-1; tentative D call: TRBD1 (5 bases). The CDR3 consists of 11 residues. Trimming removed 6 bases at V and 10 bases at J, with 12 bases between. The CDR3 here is CASSRGVGAFF. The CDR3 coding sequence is TGTGCCAGCAGCCGGGGGGTTGGAGCTTTCTTT.

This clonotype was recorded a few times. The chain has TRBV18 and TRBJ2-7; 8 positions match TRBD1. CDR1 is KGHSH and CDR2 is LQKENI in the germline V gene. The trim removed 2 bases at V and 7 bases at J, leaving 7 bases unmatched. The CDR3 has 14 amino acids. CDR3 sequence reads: CASSPGQGSLEQYF. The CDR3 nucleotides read TGTGCCAGCTCACCAGGACAGGGATCGTTGGAGCAGTACTTC.

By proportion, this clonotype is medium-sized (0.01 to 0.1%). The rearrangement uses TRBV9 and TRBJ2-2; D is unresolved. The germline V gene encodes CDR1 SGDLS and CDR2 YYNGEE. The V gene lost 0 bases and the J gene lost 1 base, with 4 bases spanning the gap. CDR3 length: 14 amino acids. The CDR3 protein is CASSVARNTGELFF. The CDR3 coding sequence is TGTGCCAGCAGCGTAGCCAGGAACACCGGGGAGCTGTTTTTT.